The T cell receptor beta chain described here comes from a study of T cell changes during pregnancy in multiple sclerosis. The CDR3 has 15 amino acids. Germline values: CDR1 MDHEN, CDR2 SYDVKM. V lost 3 bases to trimming and J lost 3 bases, with 15 bases between them. Assay used: immunoSEQ multiplex PCR; TCRdb lists only in-frame clones, some missing. The table records roughly 93,000 clones, 75% to 95% of them present only once. This chain connects TRBV28 to TRBJ2-7; D perhaps matches TRBD2 (5 bases). This sample comprised peripheral blood, obtained before pregnancy. This clonotype was sampled from a female donor with multiple sclerosis, enrolled in a pregnancy study. This CDR3 is CASSLRAGNFYEQYF. CDR3 bases: TGTGCCAGCAGTTTGAGGGCAGGAAACTTCTACGAGCAGTACTTC.